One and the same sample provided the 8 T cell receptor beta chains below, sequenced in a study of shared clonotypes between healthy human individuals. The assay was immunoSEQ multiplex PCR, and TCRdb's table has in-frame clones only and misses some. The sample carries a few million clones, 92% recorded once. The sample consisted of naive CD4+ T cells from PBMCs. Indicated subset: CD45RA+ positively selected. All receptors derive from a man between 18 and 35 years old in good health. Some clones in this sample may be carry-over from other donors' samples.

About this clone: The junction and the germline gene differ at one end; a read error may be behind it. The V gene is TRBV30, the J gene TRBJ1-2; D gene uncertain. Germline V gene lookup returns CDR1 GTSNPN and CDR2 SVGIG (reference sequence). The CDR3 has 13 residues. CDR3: CAWSGQVYYGHTF. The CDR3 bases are TGTGCCTGGAGCGGTCAGGTCTACTATGGCCACACCTTC. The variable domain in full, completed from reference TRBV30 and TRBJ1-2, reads SQTIHQWPATLVQPVGSPLSLECTVEGTSNPNLYWYRQAAGRGLQLLFYSVGIGQISSEVPQNLSASRPQDRQFILSSKKLLLSDSGFYLCAWSGQVYYGHTFGSGTRLTVV.

The CDR3 reads CASSQGRRESNTEAFF. In nucleotides, the CDR3 is TGTGCCAGCAGCCAGGGGAGACGGGAGTCGAACACTGAAGCTTTCTTT. The chain links TRBV11-2 to TRBJ1-1, with a possible D match to TRBD1 (6 bases). The germline V and J ends were trimmed by 5 bases and 1 base, with 17 bases remaining between them. In germline, CDR1 is SGHAT, CDR2 FQNNGV. The CDR3 runs to 16 residues.

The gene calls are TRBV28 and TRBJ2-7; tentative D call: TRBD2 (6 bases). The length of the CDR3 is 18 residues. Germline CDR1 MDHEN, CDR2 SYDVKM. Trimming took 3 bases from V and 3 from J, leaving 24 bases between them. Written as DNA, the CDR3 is TGTGCCAGCAGTTTCCACTGGGCCCCGGGGGAGTACGACTACGAGCAGTACTTC. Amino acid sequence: CASSFHWAPGEYDYEQYF.

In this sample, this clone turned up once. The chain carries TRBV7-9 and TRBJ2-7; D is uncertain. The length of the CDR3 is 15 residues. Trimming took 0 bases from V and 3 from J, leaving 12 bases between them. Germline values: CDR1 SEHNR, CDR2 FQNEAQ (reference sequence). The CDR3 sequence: CASSLALSEGYEQYF. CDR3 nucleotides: TGTGCCAGCAGCTTAGCCCTTTCTGAAGGCTACGAGCAGTACTTC.

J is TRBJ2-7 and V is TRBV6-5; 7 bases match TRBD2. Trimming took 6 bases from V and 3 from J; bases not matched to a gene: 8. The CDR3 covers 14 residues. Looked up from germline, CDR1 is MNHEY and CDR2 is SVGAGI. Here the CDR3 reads CASSLAGGRYEQYF. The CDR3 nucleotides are TGTGCCAGCAGCTTAGCGGGCGGTCGCTACGAGCAGTACTTC.

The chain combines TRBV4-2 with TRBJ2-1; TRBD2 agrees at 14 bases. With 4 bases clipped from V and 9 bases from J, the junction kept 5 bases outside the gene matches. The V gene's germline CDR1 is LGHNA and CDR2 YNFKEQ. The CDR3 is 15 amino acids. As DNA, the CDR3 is TGTGCCAGCAGCCCTAGACTAGCGGGAGGGGGTGAGCAGTTCTTC. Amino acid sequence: CASSPRLAGGGEQFF.

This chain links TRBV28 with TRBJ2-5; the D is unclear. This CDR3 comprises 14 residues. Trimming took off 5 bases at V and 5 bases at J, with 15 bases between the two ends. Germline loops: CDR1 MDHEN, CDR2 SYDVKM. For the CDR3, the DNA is TGTGCCAGCAGTCCCTCATGGAGTACGGAGACCCAGTACTTC. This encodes CASSPSWSTETQYF.

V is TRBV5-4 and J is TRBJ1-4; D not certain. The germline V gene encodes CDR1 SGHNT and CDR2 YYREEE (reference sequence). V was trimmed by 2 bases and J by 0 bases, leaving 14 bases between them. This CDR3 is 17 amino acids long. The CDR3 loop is CASSLRLNLATNEKLFF. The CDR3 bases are TGTGCCAGCAGCTTACGGCTCAATTTAGCAACTAATGAAAAACTGTTTTTT. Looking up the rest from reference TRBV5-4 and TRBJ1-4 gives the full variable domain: ETGVTQSPTHLIKTRGQQVTLRCSSQSGHNTVSWYQQALGQGPQFIFQYYREEENGRGNFPPRFSGLQFPNYSSELNVNALELDDSALYLCASSLRLNLATNEKLFFGSGTQLSVL.